One sample yielded the 7 T cell receptor beta chains listed below, sequenced in a study of regulatory T cells in long-lasting Graves disease. Noted time point: newly diagnosed GD, antithyroid drugs for less than 3 months. Following extraction of RNA from PBMCs, that RNA was used to make the TCR library. According to the study, TCR beta libraries were built with iRepertoire HTBI primers and CDR3-region Arm-PCR. TCRdb independently ran MiXCR on the multiplex PCR reads; one entry per CDR3 protein. The profile shows approximately 540,000 distinct CDR3 sequences, more than 10% of them singletons. This same sample was also part of a study on T cells in Graves' hyperthyroidism and ophthalmopathy.

Sequenced material: peripheral blood mononuclear cells (PBMCs), taken at new diagnosis, from a patient treated with antithyroid drugs. Every receptor here comes from a woman in her thirties with Graves disease.

This clonotype occurred many times. This rearrangement joins TRBV2 to TRBJ2-1, with D tentatively TRBD1 (5 bases). Trimming pared 3 bases from V and 6 bases from J, leaving 9 bases between. CDR3 size: 13 residues. The V gene's germline CDR1 is SNHLY and CDR2 FYNNEI. The CDR3 coding sequence is TGTGCCAGCAGTGAGGTGGGGCGCAATGAGCAGTTCTTC. Translation gives CASSEVGRNEQFF.

This clonotype was recorded at least ten times. The chain links TRBV28 to TRBJ2-3, with D hard to call. Germline V lookup: CDR1 MDHEN, CDR2 SYDVKM. The CDR3 sequence is 13 residues long. V was shortened by 8 bases and J by 2 bases, with 11 bases between the two germline ends. CDR3 sequence reads: CASVPGDTDTQYF. The CDR3 DNA follows: TGTGCCAGCGTCCCGGGTGACACAGATACGCAGTATTTT.

Ten or more counts support this clonotype. The V gene is TRBV6-2 or TRBV6-3, the J gene TRBJ2-3; 15 bases fit TRBD2. Unmatched junction bases numbered 1, after V lost 5 bases and J lost 1 base. The CDR3 totals 16 residues. CDR1 and CDR2 (germline): MNHEY, SVGEGT. CDR3 in DNA: TGTGCCAGCAGTGGACTAGCGGGGGGGGGCACAGATACGCAGTATTTT. This encodes CASSGLAGGGTDTQYF.

The gene calls are TRBV6-2 or TRBV6-3 and TRBJ2-3; 7 nucleotides align to TRBD2. J gave up 0 bases and V 4 bases, and 10 bases lay outside the gene matches. The germline V gene has CDR1 MNHEY and CDR2 SVGEGT. The CDR3 loop spans 17 amino acids. The CDR3 sequence is CASSSGAGLSSTDTQYF. The CDR3, as DNA: TGTGCCAGCAGTTCAGGAGCGGGGCTAAGTAGCACAGATACGCAGTATTTT.

At least ten counts were recorded for this clonotype. V and J are TRBV11-2 and TRBJ2-7; no clear D. Germline V gene lookup returns CDR1 SGHAT and CDR2 FQNNGV. V was shortened by 1 base and J by 12 bases, with 16 bases between the two germline ends. This CDR3 is built from 13 residues. CDR3 sequence (DNA): TGTGCCAGCAGCTTAGCGCCGCAGACCTTGCGGTACTTC. Its translation is CASSLAPQTLRYF.

This clonotype was detected ten times or more. The gene calls are TRBV24-1 and TRBJ2-1, with 10 bases that match TRBD2. With V trimmed by 4 bases and J by 3 bases, 5 bases remained unmatched. Germline values: CDR1 KGHDR, CDR2 SFDVKD. CDR3 length: 16 amino acids. The CDR3 DNA follows: TGTGCCACCAGTGACCTGAGCGGGAGGGGCTACAATGAGCAGTTCTTC. Residues: CATSDLSGRGYNEQFF.

The rearrangement links TRBV6-9 to TRBJ1-2, with a possible D match to TRBD1 (6 bases). The CDR3 length is 13 residues. V dropped 3 bases and J dropped 8 bases, with 13 bases sitting between them. The germline gives CDR1 MNHGY, CDR2 SVAAGI. As DNA, the CDR3 is TGTGCCAGCAGTTACAACACAGGGAAAGGCTACACCTTC. It yields the protein CASSYNTGKGYTF.